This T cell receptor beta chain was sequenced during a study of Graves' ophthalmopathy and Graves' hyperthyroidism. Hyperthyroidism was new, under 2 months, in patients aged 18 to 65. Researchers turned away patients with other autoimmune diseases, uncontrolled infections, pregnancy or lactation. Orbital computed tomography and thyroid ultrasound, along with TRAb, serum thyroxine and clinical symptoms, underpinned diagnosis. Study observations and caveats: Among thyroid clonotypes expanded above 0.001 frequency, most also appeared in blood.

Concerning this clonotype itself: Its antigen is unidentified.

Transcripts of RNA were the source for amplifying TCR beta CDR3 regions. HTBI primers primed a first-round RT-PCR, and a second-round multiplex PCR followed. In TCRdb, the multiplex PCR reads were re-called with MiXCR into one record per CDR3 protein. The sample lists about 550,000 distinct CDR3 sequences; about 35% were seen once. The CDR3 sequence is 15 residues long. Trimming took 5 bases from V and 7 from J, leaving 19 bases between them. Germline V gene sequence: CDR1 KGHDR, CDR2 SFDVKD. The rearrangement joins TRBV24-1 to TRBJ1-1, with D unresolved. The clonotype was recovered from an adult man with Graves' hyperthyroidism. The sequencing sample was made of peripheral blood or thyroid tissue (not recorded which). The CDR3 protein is CATSGWTSAYNEAFF. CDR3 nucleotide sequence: TGTGCCACCAGTGGGTGGACTAGCGCGTACAATGAAGCTTTCTTT.